A selection of T cell receptor beta chains follows, all from one sample in a study of blood T cells in healthy people across ages. TCRdb itself ran the 5' RACE reads through MiXCR, one entry per CDR3 protein. The sample records about 1,800,000 distinct CDR3 sequences, 25% to 30% being singletons. The material sequenced was blood. The origin of the receptors is a woman aged 25-40 years in good health. The CDR3 runs from the conserved cysteine through the conserved F or W.

j_gene,v_gene,CDR3aa
TRBJ2-3,TRBV28,CASKPAPRDTQYF
TRBJ2-3,TRBV30,CASSGGIFGTDTQYF
TRBJ2-7,TRBV5-5,CASSLTGSRYEQYF
NA,TRBV29-1,CSVEGGLAGASSYNEQYF
TRBJ1-5,TRBV20-1,CSARWGGSGNQPQHF
TRBJ1-2,TRBV4-1,CASSQVGDRRNYGYTF
TRBJ2-1,TRBV29-1,CSVDSNRGTSAEQFF
TRBJ2-6,TRBV10-1,CATSPGAGTVSSGANVLTF
TRBJ2-1,TRBV12-3/TRBV12-4,CASTLLAGGREQFF
TRBJ2-7,TRBV7-2,CASSLEGLAGEREYF
TRBJ2-5,TRBV20-1,CSADEGRTDQETQYF
TRBJ1-1,TRBV5-1,CAIRRTGGEGTEAFF
TRBJ2-7,TRBV20-1,CSASRLAAGSYEQDF
TRBJ2-3,TRBV28,CASSIRGSADTQYF
TRBJ1-2,TRBV5-1,CASSLLPGENYGYTF
NA,TRBV24-1,CATSDSGRGRETQYF
TRBJ1-2,TRBV20-1,CSASRPGGTTQANYGYTF
TRBJ2-2,TRBV5-1,CASSFGSTGVDGELFF
TRBJ2-2,TRBV27,CASSFSNTGGLFF
TRBJ1-6,TRBV3-1,CASSQEAGYVYSPLHF
TRBJ2-1,TRBV6-8,CASGGGTSGPSSYNEQFF
NA,TRBV7-9,CASSSPGRVVSHEQYF
TRBJ2-5,TRBV5-5,CASSTSGAETQYF
TRBJ1-4,TRBV30,CAWSAGVGEKLFF
NA,TRBV7-2,CASSLAVTGVEQYF
TRBJ2-2,TRBV27,CASRKAGVGTGELFF
TRBJ2-3,TRBV10-2,CASSEFAGGGPDTQYF
TRBJ2-1,TRBV7-2,CASSLTLRPMYNEQFF
TRBJ2-7,TRBV5-1,CASSPGQGRGYEQYF
TRBJ1-1,TRBV29-1,CSVEDTATEAFF
TRBJ2-7,TRBV6-6,CASSYSTSLAGSYEQYF
TRBJ1-5,TRBV2,CASTKEGGQPQHF
TRBJ2-3,TRBV24-1,CATSASGLTTDTQYF
TRBJ1-1,TRBV20-1,CSAIRTSGAEAFF
TRBJ2-7,TRBV20-1,CSAVRGLYEQYF
TRBJ2-7,TRBV21-1,CASSNSYRDTSYEQYF
TRBJ1-2,TRBV9,CASSAERDRDSNGYTF